This TCR beta chain was sequenced in a study of blood T cell repertoires in COVID-19. Across the whole study: In each case, the material was cDNA or gDNA derived from T cells, B-cell-depleted T cells, or PBMCs.

The table came from immunoSEQ multiplex PCR; TCRdb's copy has only in-frame clones and leaves some out. The sample carries some 130,000 clones, around 79% recorded once. V shed 4 bases and J shed 7 bases, with 17 bases lying between them. Germline-derived CDR1 and CDR2 are MNHEY and SVGEGT. The CDR3 covers 15 residues. V and J are TRBV6-2 or TRBV6-3 and TRBJ2-4, with D tentatively TRBD1 (8 bases). The clonotype was recovered from a man aged 60 to 75 with acute or convalescent COVID-19. Specimen: peripheral blood. The CDR3 here is CASSFRGQGGNIQYF. The CDR3 DNA sequence: TGTGCCAGCAGTTTCCGCGGACAGGGAGGGAACATTCAGTACTTC.